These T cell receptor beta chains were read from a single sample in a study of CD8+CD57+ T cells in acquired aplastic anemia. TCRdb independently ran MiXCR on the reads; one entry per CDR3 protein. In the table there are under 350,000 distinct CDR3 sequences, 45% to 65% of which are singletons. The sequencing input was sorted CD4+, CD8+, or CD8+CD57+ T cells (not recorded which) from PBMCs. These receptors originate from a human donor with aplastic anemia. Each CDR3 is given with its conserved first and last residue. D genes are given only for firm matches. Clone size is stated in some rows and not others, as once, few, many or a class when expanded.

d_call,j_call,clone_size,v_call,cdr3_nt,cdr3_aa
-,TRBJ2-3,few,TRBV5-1,TGCGCCAGCGGCTTGGTTGGGGGAGAGTGCACAGATACGCAGTATTTT,CASGLVGGECTDTQYF
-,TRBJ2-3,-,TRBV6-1,TGTGCCAGCACCCTGGGACCGCAACCAACAGATACGCAGTATTTT,CASTLGPQPTDTQYF
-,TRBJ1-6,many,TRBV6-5,TGTGCCAGCAGTTACTCGATCGGGTCCACACCCCTCCACTTT,CASSYSIGSTPLHF
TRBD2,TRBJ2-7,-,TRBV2,TGTGCCAGCAGTGAAGCGACAGCGGGGGGACCCTACGAGCAGTACTTC,CASSEATAGGPYEQYF
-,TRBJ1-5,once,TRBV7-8,TGTGCCAGCGGCCCTGGACACCAGGTAGGGGTAGGCAATCAGCCCCAGCATTTT,CASGPGHQVGVGNQPQHF
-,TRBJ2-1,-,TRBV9,TGTGCCAGCAGCGTGAGACTGGGCAATGAGCAGTTCTTC,CASSVRLGNEQFF
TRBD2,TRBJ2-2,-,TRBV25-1,TGTGCCAGCAGTCCTTCCTCTCTAGAGCGGGGGGGAAGCGCGGCCGGGGAGCTGTTTTTT,CASSPSSLERGGSAAGELFF
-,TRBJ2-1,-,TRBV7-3,TGTGCCAGCAGCTCCTGGGACAATCAGCAGTTCTTC,CASSSWDNQQFF
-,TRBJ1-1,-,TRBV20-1,TGCAGCACCCGAGGCACACCTAACACTGAAGCTTTCTTT,CSTRGTPNTEAFF
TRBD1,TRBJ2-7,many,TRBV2,TGTGCCAGCGGACAGGGATACGAGCAGTACTTC,CASGQGYEQYF
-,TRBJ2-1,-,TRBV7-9,TGTGCCAGCAGCCAAACGTGGGGCAACCACAATGAGCAGTTCTTC,CASSQTWGNHNEQFF
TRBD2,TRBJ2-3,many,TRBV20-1,TGCAGTGCCGTGACTAGCCCTCACACAGATACGCAGTATTTT,CSAVTSPHTDTQYF
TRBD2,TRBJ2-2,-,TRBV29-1,TGCAGCGCCTGGACTAGGGACACCGGGGAGCTGTTTTTT,CSAWTRDTGELFF
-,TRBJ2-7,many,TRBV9,TGTGCCAGCAGCGTAGGCCTGGTAGTCTTCGAGCAGTACTTC,CASSVGLVVFEQYF
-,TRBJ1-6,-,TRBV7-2,TGTGCCAGCAGCCATGCGAACGGTCAAATCCACTTT,CASSHANGQIHF
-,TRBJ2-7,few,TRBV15,TGTGCCACCAGCCGCCCCACTGGCGAGCAGTACTTC,CATSRPTGEQYF
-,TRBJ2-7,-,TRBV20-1,TGCAGTGCTAGAGATTACTACGAGCAGTACTTC,CSARDYYEQYF
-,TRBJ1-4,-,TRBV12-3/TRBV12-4,TGTGCCAGCAGGTTTGGTTCAACTAATGAAAAACTGTTTTTT,CASRFGSTNEKLFF
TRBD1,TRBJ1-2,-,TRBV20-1,TGCAGTGCCTCCCAAAGGACAGGGGGCTACACCTTC,CSASQRTGGYTF
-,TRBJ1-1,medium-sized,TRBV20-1,TGCAGTGCCGTCCGGGGTGGACAGTTTGAAGCTTTCTTT,CSAVRGGQFEAFF
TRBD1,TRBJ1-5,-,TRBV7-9,TGTGCCAGCAGCAAGCCCGACAGGGGGTATAGCAATCAGCCCCAGCATTTT,CASSKPDRGYSNQPQHF
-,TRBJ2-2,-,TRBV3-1,TGTGCCAGCAGCCAACAGAGTAGCGTAAACACCGGGGAGCTGTCTTTT,CASSQQSSVNTGELSF
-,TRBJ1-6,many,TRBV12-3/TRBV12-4,TGTGCCAGCAGTGCTACAGCCTATAATTCACCCCTCCACTTT,CASSATAYNSPLHF
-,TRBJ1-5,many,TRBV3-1,TGTGCCAGCAGCCAAGAGGGTTTTAATCAGCCCCAGCATTTT,CASSQEGFNQPQHF
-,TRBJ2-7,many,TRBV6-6,TGTGCCAGCAGTTACTCGTCCTACGAGCAGTACTTC,CASSYSSYEQYF
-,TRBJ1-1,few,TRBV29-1,TGCAGCGTTGATCGGCAGGGGAAAGGGGCGTCCCGGGCTTTCTTT,CSVDRQGKGASRAFF
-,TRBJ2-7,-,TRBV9,TGTGCCAGCGGTGGACAGACCTACGAGCAGTACTTC,CASGGQTYEQYF
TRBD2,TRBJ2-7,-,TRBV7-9,TGTGCCAGCAGCTCCCTCGGACTAGCGGGGGTACACTCCTACGAGCAGTACTTC,CASSSLGLAGVHSYEQYF
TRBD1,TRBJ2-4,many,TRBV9,TGTGCCAGCAGCGTAGATTTAGGGGGCGGAAACATTCAGTACTTC,CASSVDLGGGNIQYF
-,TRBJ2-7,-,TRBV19,TGTGCCAGTAGTGCTGGGTTTGCCTACGAGCAGTACTTC,CASSAGFAYEQYF
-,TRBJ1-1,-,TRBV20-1,TGCAGTGCTAGGGCCGCCCCCGGCCCTAACACTGAAGCTTTCTTT,CSARAAPGPNTEAFF
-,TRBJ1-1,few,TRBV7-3,TGTGCCAGCAGCTACAGCGGACAGCCGAACACTGAAGCTTTCTTT,CASSYSGQPNTEAFF
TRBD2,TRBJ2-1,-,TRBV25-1,TGTGCCAGCAGGACTAGACTAGCGGGGGGGAGGTCAGCCTACAATGAGCAGTTCTTC,CASRTRLAGGRSAYNEQFF
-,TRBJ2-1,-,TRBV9,TGTGCCAGCAGCGTCCAGACGCAGAGCAATGAGCAGTTCTTC,CASSVQTQSNEQFF
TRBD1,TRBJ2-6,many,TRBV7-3,TGTGCCAGCAGCCATGGGAAGAGAGACAGGGGACCCGCTGGGGCCAACGTCCTGACTTTC,CASSHGKRDRGPAGANVLTF
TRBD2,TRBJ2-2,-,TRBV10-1,TGCGCCAGCTCGCGCGGGAGCCCTCGCCTGGAGCTGTTTTTT,CASSRGSPRLELFF
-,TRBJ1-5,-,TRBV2,TGTGCCAGCAGATCGAGGGGGATCGATCAGCCCCAGCATTTT,CASRSRGIDQPQHF
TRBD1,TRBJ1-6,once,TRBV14,TGTGCCAGCTCACCCCTAGATTTTCGGGGACAGAGATATAATTCACCCCTCCACTTT,CASSPLDFRGQRYNSPLHF
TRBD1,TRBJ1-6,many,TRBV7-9,TGTGCCAGCAGCTTTGGGACAGGGAGTTCACCCCTCCACTTT,CASSFGTGSSPLHF
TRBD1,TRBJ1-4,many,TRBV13,TGTGCCAGCAGCTTAGGCTGGACAGGGGTGGGTGAAAAACTGTTTTTT,CASSLGWTGVGEKLFF
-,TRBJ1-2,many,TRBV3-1,TGTGCCAGCAGCCAAGACCCAGGCTCCATAAGGTTTGGCTACACCTTC,CASSQDPGSIRFGYTF
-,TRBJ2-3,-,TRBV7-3,TGTGCCAGCAGCTTAGACCGGGAGCCTACGCAGTATTTT,CASSLDREPTQYF
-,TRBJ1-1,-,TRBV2,TGTGCCAGCAGTGGACAGCCCATGAACACTGAAGCTTTCTTT,CASSGQPMNTEAFF
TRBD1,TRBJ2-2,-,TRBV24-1,TGTGCCACCAGTGATGCCGGGACAGGGTTGGACACCGGGGAGCCGTTTTTT,CATSDAGTGLDTGEPFF
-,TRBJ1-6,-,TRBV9,TGTGCCAGCACCACTGGCTATAATTCACCCCTCCACTTT,CASTTGYNSPLHF